Following are 24 T cell receptor beta chains from one sample sequenced in a study of Graves' ophthalmopathy and Graves' hyperthyroidism. RNA transcripts were the template, and TCR beta CDR3 regions were amplified from them. Following a first-round RT-PCR that used HTBI primers, a second-round multiplex PCR was carried out. Each CDR3 protein is one row after TCRdb ran MiXCR on the multiplex PCR reads. The table lists roughly 480,000 distinct CDR3 sequences, roughly 14% of them singletons. The specimen was blood. The receptors were gathered from a woman between 25 and 40 years old with Graves' ophthalmopathy.

J is TRBJ1-2 and V is TRBV4-1; D is undetermined. This CDR3 comprises 16 residues. V was pared by 4 bases and J by 10 bases, with 25 bases between. In germline, CDR1 is MGHRA, CDR2 YSYEKL. The CDR3 spells CASSPASWRIQRDYTF. CDR3 bases: TGCGCCAGCAGCCCAGCATCGTGGAGGATCCAGCGAGACTACACCTTC.

In the case of this clonotype: This may come from a read error, since a much larger clone is one base off. Because the CDR3 is missing its conserved closing phenylalanine or tryptophan, this is likely a read error. V usage is TRBV7-2 and J usage is TRBJ1-1, with D possibly being TRBD1 (6 bases). Trimming stripped 6 bases from V and 5 bases from J, with 13 bases between. The CDR3 runs to 13 residues. CDR1 and CDR2 from the germline V gene are SGHTA and FQGNSA. In DNA form, the CDR3 reads TGTGCCAGCAGAGACACAGGGTTGACTGAAGCTTTCTTA. It specifies CASRDTGLTEAFL.

The CDR3 region is CASSPAATGELFF. CDR3 in DNA: TGTGCCAGCAGCCCAGCGGCCACCGGGGAGCTGTTTTTT. V gene TRBV9 combines with J gene TRBJ2-2; tentative D call: TRBD2 (5 bases). Germline values: CDR1 SGDLS, CDR2 YYNGEE. This CDR3 contains 13 residues. Trimming shortened V by 4 bases and J by 4 bases, and 8 bases separated the two germline ends.

This clonotype was seen repeatedly, ten times or more. The V and J genes are TRBV11-2 and TRBJ1-1; D unresolved. V lost 3 bases, J lost 4 bases, and 6 bases lay in between. This CDR3 region has 12 residues. The germline V gene encodes CDR1 SGHAT and CDR2 FQNNGV. This CDR3 is CASSFSTTEAFF. The CDR3 nucleotides read TGTGCCAGCAGCTTTTCCACCACTGAAGCTTTCTTT.

This clonotype was observed many times. The J gene is TRBJ1-6, the V gene TRBV27; no reliable D call. The CDR3 has 12 residues. V lost 2 bases and J 13 bases, leaving 9 bases between the germline ends. The V gene's germline CDR1 is MNHEY and CDR2 SMNVEV (reference sequence). The CDR3 loop reads CASSLGYAPLHF. The CDR3 DNA sequence: TGTGCCAGCAGTTTAGGATACGCGCCCCTCCACTTT.

Many counts were recorded for this clonotype. Sequence at one end of the junction differs from germline and may be a read error. V gene TRBV28 combines with J gene TRBJ1-3, with 7 bases fitting TRBD1. Germline V lookup: CDR1 MDHEN, CDR2 SYDVKM. The CDR3 has 15 residues. CDR3: CASSLDRSSGNTMYF. In DNA form, the CDR3 reads TGTGCCAGCAGTCTGGACAGGAGTTCTGGAAACACCATGTATTTT.

V and J are TRBV5-1 and TRBJ2-5, with D maybe TRBD1 (5 bases). CDR3 length equals 15 residues. Per the germline V gene, CDR1 is SGHRS and CDR2 is YFSETQ. The V gene lost 2 bases and the J gene lost 5 bases, with 16 bases spanning the gap. This chain's CDR3 is CASSFRSRVRETQYF. CDR3 nucleotides: TGCGCCAGCAGCTTCAGGTCCAGGGTCCGTGAGACCCAGTACTTC.

In this sample, this clonotype turned up a few times. This chain links TRBV28 with TRBJ2-7; D not resolved. Germline CDR1 is MDHEN and CDR2 is SYDVKM. This CDR3 region has 12 residues. V lost 7 bases and J 1 base, leaving 8 bases between the germline ends. The CDR3 loop reads CASIDHSYEQYV. CDR3 sequence (DNA): TGTGCCAGCATCGACCATTCCTACGAGCAGTACGTC.

The sample holds a few counts of this clonotype. The chain recombines TRBV30 with TRBJ1-1; D unclear. CDR1 and CDR2 (germline): GTSNPN, SVGIG (reference sequence). The CDR3 consists of 17 residues. With 0 bases removed from V and 0 bases from J, the gap between germline ends came to 17 bases. The CDR3, as DNA: TGTGCCTGGAGTGTAACCCCGTGGAGGACCATGAACACTGAAGCTTTCTTT. Amino acid sequence: CAWSVTPWRTMNTEAFF.

This clonotype was recorded many times. The chain joins TRBV12-3 or TRBV12-4 to TRBJ1-2; D uncertain. The CDR3 spans 15 residues. Trimming stripped 1 base from V and 4 bases from J, with 13 bases between. The CDR3 nucleotides read TGTGCCAGCAGTTTAGGAGGTTCGGGCGCCTATGGCTACACCTTC. It yields the protein CASSLGGSGAYGYTF.

At least ten counts were recorded for this clonotype. V is TRBV7-6 and J is TRBJ2-5; D possibly matches TRBD1 or TRBD2 (7 bases each). This CDR3 is built from 20 residues. V was cut by 1 base and J by 3 bases, with 27 bases left in between. Germline V gives CDR1 SGHVS, CDR2 FNYEAQ. The CDR3 region is CASSLVVQYSGGLSEETQYF. CDR3 DNA: TGTGCCAGCAGCTTAGTAGTTCAATATTCAGGGGGACTATCTGAAGAGACCCAGTACTTC.

This clonotype was found many times. The chain links TRBV4-1 to TRBJ1-1; no clear D gene. The germline gives CDR1 MGHRA, CDR2 YSYEKL. This CDR3 has 12 amino acids. The V end lost 3 bases, the J end lost 4 bases, and 6 bases lay between the germline ends. The CDR3 is CASSQYGTEAFF. CDR3 sequence (DNA): TGCGCCAGCAGCCAGTACGGCACTGAAGCTTTCTTT.

This clonotype was detected ten times or more. The J gene is TRBJ2-5, the V gene TRBV28, with D unclear. The CDR3 length is 14 residues. Between the trimmed V and J ends, which lost 1 base and 5 bases, there was a span of 11 bases. CDR1 and CDR2 from the germline V gene are MDHEN and SYDVKM. In nucleotides, the CDR3 is TGTGCCAGCAGTTTATCAGGACCACACGAGACCCAGTACTTC. Amino acid sequence: CASSLSGPHETQYF.

This clonotype was detected ten times or more. This chain uses TRBV27 with TRBJ2-7; 12 nucleotides agree with TRBD1. V dropped 6 bases and J dropped 6; count of bases not matched to a gene: 6. CDR1 and CDR2 (germline): MNHEY, SMNVEV (reference sequence). This CDR3 region has 14 residues. CDR3 in DNA: TGTGCCAGCAGATTTCGGGACAGGGGGCGCGAGCAGTACTTC. As protein: CASRFRDRGREQYF.

This clonotype was recorded a few times. J is TRBJ2-2 and V is TRBV4-3; tentative D call: TRBD2 (5 bases). Germline assignment: CDR1 LGHNA and CDR2 YSLEER. V was pared by 0 bases and J by 0 bases, with 14 bases between. This CDR3 is 18 amino acids long. The CDR3 is CASSQDRGHYSNTGELFF. As DNA, the CDR3 is TGCGCCAGCAGCCAAGATCGAGGGCACTACTCGAACACCGGGGAGCTGTTTTTT.

Many counts were recorded for this clonotype. The rearrangement uses TRBV10-3 and TRBJ1-5; D unclear. Trimming shortened V by 3 bases and J by 4 bases, and 10 bases separated the two germline ends. Germline CDR1 and CDR2: ENHRY and SYGVKD. This CDR3 is 14 amino acids long. CDR3 in DNA: TGTGCCATCAGTGAAAACGGGGAAAATCAGCCCCAGCATTTT. It yields the protein CAISENGENQPQHF.

This clonotype was detected many times. The chain recombines TRBV15 with TRBJ1-6; D gene uncertain. The CDR3 sequence is 16 residues long. Trimming took off 1 base at V and 8 bases at J, with 15 bases between the two ends. Germline V gene data show CDR1 as LNHNV and CDR2 as YYDKDF (reference sequence). The CDR3 sequence: CATSRGSEGWDSPLHF. The CDR3 DNA reads TGTGCCACCAGCAGAGGCTCGGAGGGTTGGGATTCACCCCTCCACTTT.

This clonotype was seen at least ten times. The chain couples TRBV29-1 to TRBJ2-7; TRBD1 matches 7 bases. There are 13 residues in the CDR3. V trimming: 3 bases; J trimming: 3 bases; junction bases outside the gene matches: 5. Per the germline V gene, CDR1 is SQVTM and CDR2 is ANQGSEA. The CDR3 region has the DNA TGCAGCGTTGAGACAGGGCTAAGCTACGAGCAGTACTTC. Protein: CSVETGLSYEQYF.

This clonotype has only a few counts. The genes are TRBV11-2 and TRBJ2-5; the match to TRBD2 covers 7 bases. Germline lookup yields CDR1 SGHAT and CDR2 FQNNGV. This CDR3 region has 14 residues. Losses at the gene ends were 2 bases for V and 4 bases for J; bases not matched to a gene: 4. CDR3 DNA sequence: TGTGCCAGCAGCTTATCGCGGGAGTCAGAGACCCAGTACTTC. As protein: CASSLSRESETQYF.

The CDR3 loop is CAWSVREQGNTEAFF. CDR3 DNA: TGTGCCTGGAGTGTACGGGAACAGGGGAACACTGAAGCTTTCTTT. The chain joins TRBV30 to TRBJ1-1; D might be TRBD1 (6 bases). Germline CDR1 reads GTSNPN; CDR2 reads SVGIG (reference sequence). V lost 0 bases and J lost 1, with 12 bases in between. This CDR3 has 15 amino acids.

This clonotype was picked up many times. The chain is built from TRBV28 and TRBJ1-2; D unclear. Trimming removed 4 bases at V and 8 bases at J, with 20 bases between. The CDR3 totals 15 residues. Germline V gene data show CDR1 as MDHEN and CDR2 as SYDVKM. The CDR3 DNA sequence: TGTGCCAGCAGTTCCTTGGACGGTTCTTTGGGAGGCTACACCTTC. Its translation is CASSSLDGSLGGYTF.

In this sample, this clonotype turned up a few times. J is TRBJ2-7 and V is TRBV9; D is undetermined. Germline values: CDR1 SGDLS, CDR2 YYNGEE. The V gene lost 4 bases and the J gene lost 5 bases, with 19 bases spanning the gap. The CDR3 spans 15 residues. The CDR3 region has the DNA TGTGCCAGCAGCCCCCTAAGTACTCCTATGCACGAGCAGTACTTC. Encoded protein: CASSPLSTPMHEQYF.

This chain uses TRBV24-1 with TRBJ1-3, with D unclear. The CDR3 sequence is 17 residues long. Per the germline V gene, CDR1 is KGHDR and CDR2 is SFDVKD. V shed 5 bases and J shed 0 bases, with 16 bases lying between them. The chain's CDR3 is CATSVTFSCDSGNTIYF. The CDR3 DNA follows: TGTGCCACCAGTGTAACATTTTCGTGTGACTCTGGAAACACCATATATTTT.

This clonotype was observed at least ten times. The chain couples TRBV11-2 to TRBJ2-7; 7 bases are a match to TRBD1. Trimming at V came to 0 bases and at J to 3 bases, leaving 5 bases not matched to a gene. Germline V gives CDR1 SGHAT, CDR2 FQNNGV. CDR3 length: 15 amino acids. CDR3 nucleotide sequence: TGTGCCAGCAGCTTAGAATGGACAGGAAACTACGAGCAGTACTTC. This codes for CASSLEWTGNYEQYF.